This entry is about one T cell receptor beta chain. The antigen is unknown. This PCR relied on a set of 60 Vbeta primers and 13 Jbeta primers. In the authors' methods: Unique TCR beta chains totaled roughly 81 million in a later count, with 8.5 million to 12 million of them shared. Assay used: immunoSEQ multiplex PCR; TCRdb lists only in-frame clones, some missing. V and J calls and clone size come straight from that table; D and trimming were deduced from the DNA. The table records around 120,000 clones, over 60% of them present only once. The entry originates in a study of cytomegalovirus exposure and HLA in healthy donors. General study results and limits: What a later analysis showed was that several of the most significant clusters appeared linked to common viral pathogens. Per a prior analysis, the majority of TCR beta V segments were productive roughly 90% or roughly 30% of the time.

V was shortened by 4 bases and J by 5 bases, with 22 bases between the two germline ends. The germline V gene encodes CDR1 SGHRS and CDR2 YFSETQ. This CDR3 is built from 16 residues. This receptor was taken from a woman between 40 and 50 years old in good health and CMV-seropositive. The chain links TRBV5-1 to TRBJ2-7; D is perhaps TRBD1 (6 bases). Sequencing was performed on PBMCs. CDR3 DNA sequence: TGCGCCAGCAGCCCACCGGGACCTGGCGAGGGGGACGAGCAGTACTTC. Translating gives CASSPPGPGEGDEQYF.